This entry lists 22 T cell receptor beta chains sequenced from one sample in a study of cytomegalovirus exposure and HLA in healthy donors. Amplification used 60 Vbeta primers and 13 Jbeta primers. Only in-frame clones appear in the TCRdb table, and some are missing; sequencing was by immunoSEQ multiplex PCR. Of about 140,000 clones listed, 61% are singletons. The sample comprised PBMCs. These receptors originate from a male donor in good health and CMV-seronegative.

The V call is TRBV29-1, the J call TRBJ2-1; D is unclear. Trimming removed 4 bases at V and 4 bases at J, with 8 bases between. The CDR3 length is 12 residues. CDR1 and CDR2 (germline): SQVTM, ANQGSEA. The CDR3 sequence is CSVVQEYNEQFF. The CDR3 DNA follows: TGCAGCGTTGTCCAGGAATACAATGAGCAGTTCTTC.

The gene calls are TRBV28 and TRBJ1-1, with D tentatively TRBD1 (6 bases). This CDR3 is 15 amino acids long. Per germline, CDR1 MDHEN and CDR2 SYDVKM. V gave up 3 bases and J gave up 1 base, with 12 bases separating them. The DNA for the CDR3 is TGTGCCAGCAGTTTCGCCAGGGGTGGGAACACTGAAGCTTTCTTT. Protein sequence: CASSFARGGNTEAFF.

This clone was detected only a few times. V is TRBV5-1 and J is TRBJ2-1; 8 bases line up with TRBD2. Trimming at V came to 1 base and at J to 5 bases, leaving 11 bases not matched to a gene. CDR3 size: 17 residues. CDR1 and CDR2 from the germline V gene are SGHRS and YFSETQ. The CDR3 DNA follows: TGCGCCAGCAGCTTGTTTTTGGACGGGGGGGCCCACAATGAGCAGTTCTTC. Translation: CASSLFLDGGAHNEQFF.

This rearrangement joins TRBV7-8 to TRBJ2-5, with TRBD1 matching over 7 bases. Germline loops: CDR1 SGHVS, CDR2 FQNEAQ. The CDR3 is made up of 17 amino acids. V was clipped by 1 base and J by 2 bases; unmatched bases: 10. The CDR3 is CASSLDRLGGKQETQYF. CDR3 bases: TGTGCCAGCAGCTTAGATCGGTTAGGGGGCAAACAAGAGACCCAGTACTTC.

This clone appeared a few times. The chain carries TRBV5-3 and TRBJ1-5, with 7 bases identical to TRBD1. TRBV5-3 is placed among ORFs of uncertain function. The length of the CDR3 is 17 residues. Trimming took 1 base from V and 0 from J; bases not matched to a gene: 7. As DNA, the CDR3 is TGTGCCAGAAGCTTGCGGGACAGAAAGTATAGCAATCAGCCCCAGCATTTT. Its translation: CARSLRDRKYSNQPQHF.

This chain links TRBV28 with TRBJ2-7; perhaps TRBD2 as D (6 bases). The CDR3 is 14 amino acids. The germline CDR1 and CDR2 sequences are MDHEN and SYDVKM. V shed 7 bases and J shed 1 base, with 14 bases lying between them. Here the CDR3 reads CASNSGVLSYEQYF. The CDR3, as DNA: TGTGCCAGCAATTCGGGAGTATTGTCCTACGAGCAGTACTTC.

The chain uses TRBV5-1 and TRBJ1-1; D is undetermined. The CDR3 is 13 amino acids. Trimming shortened V by 2 bases and J by 2 bases, and 7 bases separated the two germline ends. Germline lookup yields CDR1 SGHRS and CDR2 YFSETQ. The CDR3 loop reads CASSFNGNTEAFF. CDR3 in DNA: TGCGCCAGCAGCTTTAACGGTAACACTGAAGCTTTCTTT. Looking up the rest from reference TRBV5-1 and TRBJ1-1 gives the full variable domain: KAGVTQTPRYLIKTRGQQVTLSCSPISGHRSVSWYQQTPGQGLQFLFEYFSETQRNKGNFPGRFSGRQFSNSRSEMNVSTLELGDSALYLCASSFNGNTEAFFGQGTRLTVV.

This clone was seen a handful of times. The sample holds other DNA sequences that translate to the same CDR3. The chain's CDR3 is CASSLDRVGETQYF. CDR3 DNA sequence: TGCGCCAGCAGCTTGGACAGGGTAGGAGAGACCCAGTACTTC. This chain links TRBV5-1 with TRBJ2-5; D perhaps matches TRBD1 (6 bases). Looked up from germline, CDR1 is SGHRS and CDR2 is YFSETQ. The V end was cut by 0 bases, the J end by 4 bases, with 10 bases between. The CDR3 totals 14 residues. The full variable domain, completed using reference TRBV5-1 and TRBJ2-5, is KAGVTQTPRYLIKTRGQQVTLSCSPISGHRSVSWYQQTPGQGLQFLFEYFSETQRNKGNFPGRFSGRQFSNSRSEMNVSTLELGDSALYLCASSLDRVGETQYFGPGTRLLVL.

V usage is TRBV2 and J usage is TRBJ2-1; D is possibly TRBD1 (5 bases). The CDR3 runs 13 residues. Trimming pared 3 bases from V and 7 bases from J, leaving 10 bases between. CDR1 and CDR2 (germline): SNHLY, FYNNEI. The CDR3 DNA reads TGTGCCAGCAGTGAGAGACAGTGGAATGAGCAGTTCTTC. It codes for CASSERQWNEQFF.

The chain employs TRBV10-2 and TRBJ1-5; D gene uncertain. The germline V gene has CDR1 WSHSY and CDR2 SAAADI. The CDR3 totals 14 residues. The ends were cut back, 3 bases at V and 4 bases at J, with 10 bases in the middle. The chain's CDR3 is CASSENGVNQPQHF. DNA for the CDR3: TGCGCCAGCAGTGAAAACGGAGTAAATCAGCCCCAGCATTTT.

In this sample, this clone turned up a few times. This chain links TRBV30 with TRBJ1-2; no clear D. CDR3 length equals 13 residues. The V and J ends lost 1 base and 2 bases respectively, with 8 bases between them. Germline CDR1 reads GTSNPN; CDR2 reads SVGIG (reference sequence). In DNA, the CDR3 is TGTGCCTGGAGTGAATCGGGGAACTATGGCTACACCTTC. It yields the protein CAWSESGNYGYTF.

V usage is TRBV18 and J usage is TRBJ2-7; TRBD1 agrees at 10 bases. Looked up from germline, CDR1 is KGHSH and CDR2 is LQKENI. The CDR3 totals 17 residues. The ends lost 5 bases at V and 6 bases at J; junction bases unmatched: 16. CDR3 in DNA: TGTGCCAGCTCATCGTGGCTAGGGGGGACAGGGGAGGTCGAGCAGTACTTC. This codes for CASSSWLGGTGEVEQYF.

The table lists this clone with a count of one. The rearrangement uses TRBV13 and TRBJ1-6, with D unresolved. From germline, CDR1 is PRHDT and CDR2 FYEKMQ (reference sequence). Trimming removed 5 bases at V and 9 bases at J, with 14 bases between. The CDR3 contains 14 residues. Here the CDR3 reads CASSTGLSSSPLHF. The CDR3 DNA sequence: TGTGCCAGCAGCACTGGACTGTCCTCTTCACCCCTCCACTTT.

Only a few counts were recorded for this clone. The chain recombines TRBV15 with TRBJ1-2, with no clear D. The CDR3 spans 14 residues. V lost 5 bases, J lost 5 bases, and 15 bases lay in between. CDR1 and CDR2 from the germline V gene are LNHNV and YYDKDF (reference sequence). The CDR3 loop reads CATSVDVGGYGYTF. CDR3 sequence (DNA): TGTGCCACCAGCGTAGATGTTGGAGGATATGGCTACACCTTC. Filled out from reference TRBV15 and TRBJ1-2, the complete variable domain reads DAMVIQNPRYQVTQFGKPVTLSCSQTLNHNVMYWYQQKSSQAPKLLFHYYDKDFNNEADTPDNFQSRRPNTSFCFLDIRSPGLGDTAMYLCATSVDVGGYGYTFGSGTRLTVV.

The V and J genes are TRBV27 and TRBJ1-2, with 8 bases lining up with TRBD1. Germline lookup yields CDR1 MNHEY and CDR2 SMNVEV (reference sequence). This CDR3 contains 15 residues. Germline trimming cut 3 bases from V and 4 bases from J; bases unmatched to any gene: 7. This chain's CDR3 is CASSFGRGRGYGYTF. The DNA for the CDR3 is TGTGCCAGCAGTTTTGGCAGGGGGCGCGGCTATGGCTACACCTTC.

The chain carries TRBV14 and TRBJ2-7; 9 nucleotides match TRBD1. In germline, CDR1 is SGHDN, CDR2 FVKESK. The CDR3 loop spans 16 amino acids. Germline trimming cut 0 bases from V and 4 bases from J; bases unmatched to any gene: 7. The CDR3 bases are TGTGCCAGCAGCCAAGATGTCGGGACAGGGAAATACGAGCAGTACTTC. It encodes CASSQDVGTGKYEQYF.

This clone was recorded only once. The DNA for the CDR3 is TGTGCCAGCAGCCACCTGAGCGGGGGGGCAATAGATACGCAGTATTTT. The encoded protein is CASSHLSGGAIDTQYF. V is TRBV28 and J is TRBJ2-3, with 10 bases fitting TRBD2. V shed 6 bases, J shed 5 bases, and the junction held 11 bases outside the gene matches. The CDR3 extends over 16 amino acids. Germline V gene lookup returns CDR1 MDHEN and CDR2 SYDVKM.

The chain is built from TRBV29-1 and TRBJ1-1; 9 nucleotides match TRBD1. Germline CDR1 is SQVTM and CDR2 is ANQGSEA. Losses at the gene ends were 6 bases for V and 12 bases for J; bases not matched to a gene: 8. This CDR3 is 11 amino acids long. The CDR3 region has the DNA TGCAGCGTCGCCGGGACAGGGACGACTTTCTTT. Residues: CSVAGTGTTFF.

The chain employs TRBV13 and TRBJ2-7; 12 bases fit TRBD1. The length of the CDR3 is 15 residues. The germline V gene has CDR1 PRHDT and CDR2 FYEKMQ (reference sequence). After removal of 5 bases from V and 5 bases from J, the junction contained 7 bases not matched to a gene. The CDR3 bases are TGTGCCAGCAGCGTAGCCGGGACAGGGGGCGACGAGCAGTACTTC. This sequence encodes CASSVAGTGGDEQYF.

The chain couples TRBV5-1 to TRBJ1-4; the D gene is possibly TRBD1 (5 bases). Germline loops: CDR1 SGHRS, CDR2 YFSETQ. Trimming took 0 bases from V and 3 from J, leaving 12 bases between them. The CDR3 totals 16 residues. Here the CDR3 DNA reads TGCGCCAGCAGCTTGGGGGGCCAGGTCGCTAATGAAAAACTGTTTTTT. Translating it yields CASSLGGQVANEKLFF.

The chain is built from TRBV11-3 and TRBJ2-2; unclear D gene. Per the germline V gene, CDR1 is SGHNT and CDR2 is YENEEA. There are 12 residues in the CDR3. Between the trimmed V and J ends, which lost 5 bases and 6 bases, there was a span of 7 bases. CDR3 coding DNA: TGTGCCAGCAGCCGTCTTTCCGGGGAGCTGTTTTTT. It is translated as CASSRLSGELFF. Looking up the rest from reference TRBV11-3 and TRBJ2-2 gives the full variable domain: EAGVVQSPRYKIIEKKQPVAFWCNPISGHNTLYWYLQNLGQGPELLIRYENEEAVDDSQLPKDRFSAERLKGVDSTLKIQPAELGDSAVYLCASSRLSGELFFGEGSRLTVL.

The genes are TRBV9 and TRBJ1-1, with TRBD1 matching over 10 bases. Germline CDR1 SGDLS, CDR2 YYNGEE. The CDR3 has 15 amino acids. Trimming removed 4 bases from V and 2 bases from J; junction bases left unmatched: 5. CDR3 amino acids: CASSFGTGANTEAFF. DNA of the CDR3: TGTGCCAGCAGCTTTGGGACAGGGGCTAACACTGAAGCTTTCTTT. Full variable domain (outside the CDR3, taken from reference TRBV9 and TRBJ1-1): DSGVTQTPKHLITATGQRVTLRCSPRSGDLSVYWYQQSLDQGLQFLIQYYNGEERAKGNILERFSAQQFPDLHSELNLSSLELGDSALYFCASSFGTGANTEAFFGQGTRLTVV.